The 19 T cell receptor beta chains below were found in one sample sequenced in a study of T-cell reconstitution after alpha-beta-depleted transplantation in children. Unique molecular identifiers were used to barcode this TCRbeta library. MiXCR was run by TCRdb on the PCR reads, yielding one entry per CDR3 protein. The profile shows some 200,000 distinct CDR3 sequences, about 7% of them singletons. The material sequenced was PBMCs, taken before TCRalphabeta/CD19-depleted stem cell transplant. These receptors came from a boy between 2 and 10 years old with acute lymphoblastic leukemia, due to receive a stem cell transplant.

This clonotype was detected ten times or more. J is TRBJ2-2 and V is TRBV7-2, with D possibly TRBD2 on 5 matching bases. Germline CDR1 and CDR2: SGHTA and FQGNSA. The CDR3 totals 13 residues. V was cut by 6 bases and J by 3 bases, with 8 bases left in between. Written as DNA, the CDR3 is TGTGCCAGCAGTCCTAGCCACACCGGGGAGCTGTTTTTT. It yields the protein CASSPSHTGELFF.

This clonotype appeared a few times. V usage is TRBV7-9 and J usage is TRBJ2-5; no clear D gene. V lost 1 base, J lost 1 base, and 7 bases lay in between. Germline-derived CDR1 and CDR2 are SEHNR and FQNEAQ (reference sequence). CDR3 length: 14 residues. This CDR3 reads CASSLGFAQETQYF. In DNA form, the CDR3 reads TGTGCCAGCAGCTTAGGGTTCGCCCAAGAGACCCAGTACTTC.

This clonotype has at least ten counts. The DNA of the CDR3 is TGTGCCAGCAGTGGATTGGTTCTGAATGAGCAGTTCTTC. Translated, it gives CASSGLVLNEQFF. The chain uses TRBV2 and TRBJ2-1, with D unclear. The CDR3 covers 13 residues. CDR1 SNHLY and CDR2 FYNNEI come from the germline V gene. Trimming took off 4 bases at V and 7 bases at J, with 11 bases between the two ends.

At least ten counts were recorded for this clonotype. The chain uses TRBV28 and TRBJ1-3; TRBD1 aligns across 7 bases. V gave up 5 bases and J gave up 1 base; unmatched junction bases: 2. The CDR3 extends over 14 amino acids. Germline-derived CDR1 and CDR2 are MDHEN and SYDVKM. CDR3 coding DNA: TGTGCCAGCAGTCCAGGGGGTTCTGGAAACACCATATATTTT. Protein product: CASSPGGSGNTIYF.

This clonotype was counted at least ten times. This rearrangement joins TRBV7-2 to TRBJ2-7; TRBD2 is a possible D gene (5 bases). Per the germline V gene, CDR1 is SGHTA and CDR2 is FQGNSA. The V end lost 5 bases, the J end lost 3 bases, and 14 bases lay between the germline ends. CDR3 length: 14 residues. CDR3 in amino acids: CASSRERERYEQYF. The CDR3 DNA reads as TGTGCCAGCAGCAGGGAGCGAGAACGCTACGAGCAGTACTTC.

A few counts support this clonotype. This chain connects TRBV12-3 or TRBV12-4 to TRBJ1-5; no definite D call. The V gene lost 2 bases and the J gene lost 3 bases, with 11 bases spanning the gap. This CDR3 region has 15 residues. The DNA of the CDR3 is TGTGCCAGCAGTTTATTTGGTATAGCCAATCAGCCCCAGCATTTT. Translated: CASSLFGIANQPQHF.

The V call is TRBV5-5, the J call TRBJ2-1; maybe TRBD1 (5 bases). CDR1 and CDR2 (germline): SGHKS, YYEKEE (reference sequence). This CDR3 has 17 residues. Trimming took 0 bases from V and 3 from J, leaving 16 bases between them. The CDR3: CASSLEGAYWSYNEQFF. CDR3 bases: TGTGCCAGCAGCTTGGAAGGGGCTTATTGGAGCTACAATGAGCAGTTCTTC.

This clonotype was picked up many times. This sequence joins TRBV7-2 and TRBJ2-1; 8 nucleotides line up with TRBD1. V was clipped by 1 base and J by 2 bases; unmatched bases: 1. Germline V gene sequence: CDR1 SGHTA, CDR2 FQGNSA. The CDR3 extends over 15 amino acids. CDR3 amino acids: CASSLDRGTYNEQFF. Written as DNA, the CDR3 is TGTGCCAGCAGCTTAGACAGGGGGACCTACAATGAGCAGTTCTTC.

The chain joins TRBV4-3 to TRBJ2-7, with no clear D. CDR3 length: 15 amino acids. Germline V lookup: CDR1 LGHNA, CDR2 YSLEER. The ends were cut back, 4 bases at V and 1 base at J, with 14 bases in the middle. CDR3 in DNA: TGCGCCAGCAGCCTACGTGCGGATCCTTCCTACGAGCAGTACTTC. It specifies CASSLRADPSYEQYF.

The rearrangement links TRBV6-1 to TRBJ2-6; 7 positions agree with TRBD1. This CDR3 comprises 15 residues. Per the germline V gene, CDR1 is MNHNS and CDR2 is SASEGT. The V segment lost 5 bases and the J segment 4 bases; nucleotides outside the gene matches: 5. The CDR3: CASSPLGQGANVLTF. The CDR3 coding sequence is TGTGCCAGCAGTCCGCTGGGACAGGGGGCCAACGTCCTGACTTTC.

This clonotype has a count of ten or more. The chain employs TRBV5-6 and TRBJ1-2; D unresolved. The CDR3 sequence is 15 residues long. In germline, CDR1 is SGHDT, CDR2 YYEEEE. V was clipped by 3 bases and J by 9 bases, with 21 bases between them. In DNA form, the CDR3 reads TGTGCCAGCAGCTCTGGAGGGAGGTCTGAGTATCGCTACACCTTC. This gives the protein CASSSGGRSEYRYTF.

V and J are TRBV7-8 and TRBJ1-5, with D possibly being TRBD1 (5 bases). Trimming shortened V by 2 bases and J by 2 bases, and 7 bases separated the two germline ends. The CDR3 loop spans 14 amino acids. Germline V gene lookup returns CDR1 SGHVS and CDR2 FQNEAQ. In nucleotides, the CDR3 is TGTGCCAGCAGCTTATTACAGGGCAATCAGCCCCAGCATTTT. This gives the protein CASSLLQGNQPQHF.

Ten or more counts support this clonotype. The J gene is TRBJ2-7, the V gene TRBV7-2; D remains unclear. The CDR3 loop spans 14 amino acids. Per germline, CDR1 SGHTA and CDR2 FQGNSA. V lost 1 base to trimming and J lost 1 base, with 8 bases between them. The CDR3 is CASSLEPKSYEQYF. Here the CDR3 DNA reads TGTGCCAGCAGCTTAGAACCGAAGTCCTACGAGCAGTACTTC.

This chain joins TRBV5-6 and TRBJ2-3, with TRBD2 as a possible D gene (5 bases). Germline lookup yields CDR1 SGHDT and CDR2 YYEEEE. This CDR3 region has 15 residues. Trimming left V 0 bases short and J 2 bases short, with 10 bases between. CDR3 loop: CASSLEAVVTDTQYF. In DNA, the CDR3 is TGTGCCAGCAGCTTGGAAGCGGTCGTCACAGATACGCAGTATTTT.

This clonotype was counted at least ten times. J is TRBJ1-5 and V is TRBV9; TRBD1 is a possible D gene (5 bases). Trimming stripped 4 bases from V and 5 bases from J, with 10 bases between. The CDR3 has 13 residues. Germline V gene sequence: CDR1 SGDLS, CDR2 YYNGEE. The CDR3 here is CASSRGADQPQHF. DNA of the CDR3: TGTGCCAGCAGCCGGGGCGCCGATCAGCCCCAGCATTTT.

At least ten counts were recorded for this clonotype. The V and J genes are TRBV7-9 and TRBJ2-7; D ambiguous. CDR1 SEHNR and CDR2 FQNEAQ come from the germline V gene (reference sequence). V lost 5 bases and J lost 5, with 10 bases in between. The CDR3 is made up of 12 amino acids. CDR3 nucleotide sequence: TGTGCCAGCAGCCCCCCTGGTGACGAGCAGTACTTC. This sequence encodes CASSPPGDEQYF.

This clonotype was picked up many times. V usage is TRBV7-2 and J usage is TRBJ2-2; D unresolved. This CDR3 region has 15 residues. V lost 5 bases and J 4 bases, leaving 14 bases between the germline ends. From germline, CDR1 is SGHTA and CDR2 FQGNSA. The CDR3 region is CASSQNPNGTGELFF. CDR3 DNA: TGTGCCAGCAGCCAAAACCCGAATGGCACCGGGGAGCTGTTTTTT.

This clonotype was recorded many times. The gene calls are TRBV7-9 and TRBJ2-1; D is unclear. The germline CDR1 and CDR2 sequences are SEHNR and FQNEAQ (reference sequence). The CDR3 length is 12 residues. The germline V and J ends were trimmed by 5 bases and 3 bases, with 5 bases remaining between them. In nucleotides, the CDR3 is TGTGCCAGCAGCCTCGTCTACAATGAGCAGTTCTTC. This sequence encodes CASSLVYNEQFF.

This clonotype has more than one count but fewer than ten. The V gene is TRBV6-1, the J gene TRBJ2-7; TRBD1 matches 10 bases. J lost 6 bases, V lost 8 bases, and 16 bases had no gene match. The CDR3 is made up of 16 amino acids. The V gene's germline CDR1 is MNHNS and CDR2 SASEGT. For the CDR3, the DNA is TGTGCCAGCGGAGCCCGGGACAGGGGTCCTTCGGGCGAGCAGTACTTC. Translation gives CASGARDRGPSGEQYF.